One sample yielded the 25 T cell receptor beta chains listed below, sequenced in a study of blood T cell repertoires in COVID-19. The table came from immunoSEQ multiplex PCR; TCRdb's copy has only in-frame clones and leaves some out. This table has hundreds of thousands of clones, roughly 88% appearing once. Sequencing was carried out using peripheral blood. These receptors originate from a woman between 65 and 79 years old with COVID-19, enrolled during active disease.

The chain joins TRBV6-4 to TRBJ1-1; unclear D gene. Trimming shortened V by 0 bases and J by 14 bases, and 16 bases separated the two germline ends. The CDR3 is 13 residues long. Germline-derived CDR1 and CDR2 are MRHNA and SNTAGT. The CDR3 nucleotides read TGTGCCAGCAGTGACTCGAGTTTACAGAAAAGGTTCTTT. Its translation is CASSDSSLQKRFF.

The chain joins TRBV7-2 to TRBJ2-3; TRBD2 is a possible D gene (6 bases). Germline loops: CDR1 SGHTA, CDR2 FQGNSA. This CDR3 comprises 15 residues. The V and J ends lost 4 bases and 3 bases respectively, with 14 bases between them. CDR3 residues: CASSWRVGGTDTQYF. The CDR3 DNA reads as TGTGCCAGCAGCTGGAGGGTAGGTGGGACAGATACGCAGTATTTT.

The chain uses TRBV5-1 and TRBJ1-3; tentatively, D is TRBD1 (6 bases). Trimming left V 4 bases short and J 2 bases short, with 10 bases between. Germline V gene lookup returns CDR1 SGHRS and CDR2 YFSETQ. The CDR3 is made up of 14 amino acids. The CDR3 here is CASSIGGTGNTIYF. In DNA, the CDR3 is TGCGCCAGCAGCATAGGGGGAACTGGAAACACCATATATTTT.

The chain couples TRBV6-5 to TRBJ1-2, with D unclear. Germline CDR1 MNHEY, CDR2 SVGAGI. The ends were cut back, 5 bases at V and 8 bases at J, with 15 bases in the middle. CDR3 length: 13 amino acids. The CDR3, as DNA: TGTGCCAGCAGTCCCGGGTCTTTCGGAGGCTACACCTTC. It codes for CASSPGSFGGYTF.

The chain uses TRBV7-2 and TRBJ1-4, with 10 bases lining up with TRBD1. CDR3 length: 15 amino acids. Germline V CDR1 and CDR2: SGHTA, FQGNSA. V was clipped by 0 bases and J by 5 bases; unmatched bases: 0. CDR3 amino acids: CASSLAGQGNEKLFF. CDR3 DNA sequence: TGTGCCAGCAGCTTAGCGGGACAGGGGAATGAAAAACTGTTTTTT.

CDR3 region: CASSAGQDANQPQHF. As DNA, the CDR3 is TGTGCCAGCAGCGCCGGACAGGATGCCAATCAGCCCCAGCATTTT. The V gene is TRBV9, the J gene TRBJ1-5; 7 bases line up with TRBD1. The CDR3 is 15 amino acids. Germline CDR1 reads SGDLS; CDR2 reads YYNGEE. Germline trimming cut 3 bases from V and 3 bases from J; bases unmatched to any gene: 6.

The V and J genes are TRBV28 and TRBJ1-2; D is perhaps TRBD1 (5 bases). V lost 3 bases and J lost 3, with 14 bases in between. Germline lookup yields CDR1 MDHEN and CDR2 SYDVKM. The CDR3 totals 15 residues. In nucleotides, the CDR3 is TGTGCCAGCAGTTTTGGAGACAGACTCTACTATGGCTACACCTTC. Amino acid sequence: CASSFGDRLYYGYTF.

This chain connects TRBV5-6 to TRBJ1-2; D ambiguous. Germline CDR1 is SGHDT and CDR2 is YYEEEE. Deletions cut 5 bases from V and 4 bases from J, with 12 bases between. The CDR3 sequence is 13 residues long. This CDR3 reads CASSNLNTYGYTF. The DNA for the CDR3 is TGTGCCAGCAGTAATTTAAACACCTATGGCTACACCTTC.

The table lists this clone with a count of one. The chain uses TRBV19 and TRBJ1-5; 9 bases are shared with TRBD1. This CDR3 is built from 16 residues. CDR1 and CDR2 from the germline V gene are LNHDA and SQIVND (reference sequence). V lost 6 bases to trimming and J lost 3 bases; unmatched junction nucleotides: 9. DNA of the CDR3: TGTGCCAGTAGCAGCTCCGGGACAGGGAACAATCAGCCCCAGCATTTT. As protein: CASSSSGTGNNQPQHF.

The chain couples TRBV19 to TRBJ1-5; TRBD1 matches at 8 bases. With 6 bases clipped from V and 0 bases from J, the junction kept 4 bases outside the gene matches. The CDR3 totals 15 residues. Germline V CDR1 and CDR2: LNHDA, SQIVND (reference sequence). The CDR3 loop reads CASRGQDYSNQPQHF. As DNA, the CDR3 is TGTGCCAGTAGGGGACAGGACTATAGCAATCAGCCCCAGCATTTT.

This chain joins TRBV28 and TRBJ2-7, with 9 bases aligning to TRBD2. V trimming: 5 bases; J trimming: 4 bases; junction bases outside the gene matches: 6. CDR1 MDHEN and CDR2 SYDVKM come from the germline V gene. The CDR3 covers 14 residues. The chain's CDR3 is CASSRTSVVYEQYF. Written as DNA, the CDR3 is TGTGCCAGCAGTCGGACTAGCGTTGTATACGAGCAGTACTTC.

The gene calls are TRBV27 and TRBJ2-5; 11 bases fit TRBD1. This CDR3 region has 15 residues. J was trimmed by 5 bases and V by 5 bases; bases with no gene match: 7. The germline gives CDR1 MNHEY, CDR2 SMNVEV (reference sequence). The CDR3 bases are TGTGCCAGCAGTGTCCTCGGGACAGGGGGGGAGACCCAGTACTTC. It codes for CASSVLGTGGETQYF.

The chain employs TRBV9 and TRBJ2-7; perhaps TRBD1 as D (5 bases). The germline CDR1 and CDR2 sequences are SGDLS and YYNGEE. V lost 3 bases and J 0 bases, leaving 10 bases between the germline ends. There are 14 residues in the CDR3. Written as DNA, the CDR3 is TGTGCCAGCAGCGCGGCAGGGCGCTCCTACGAGCAGTACTTC. Protein sequence: CASSAAGRSYEQYF. Based on the CDR3 plus reference TRBV9 and TRBJ2-7, the full variable domain is DSGVTQTPKHLITATGQRVTLRCSPRSGDLSVYWYQQSLDQGLQFLIQYYNGEERAKGNILERFSAQQFPDLHSELNLSSLELGDSALYFCASSAAGRSYEQYFGPGTRLTVT.

The chain recombines TRBV6-6 with TRBJ1-5, with 8 bases lining up with TRBD1. The CDR3 is made up of 15 amino acids. Trimming took 6 bases from V and 8 from J; bases not matched to a gene: 12. Germline-derived CDR1 and CDR2 are MNHNY and SVGAGI (reference sequence). CDR3 coding DNA: TGTGCCAGCAGCCCCGGACAGGGTATGTCCGAGCCCCAGCATTTT. As protein: CASSPGQGMSEPQHF.

The V gene is TRBV28, the J gene TRBJ1-2, with a tentative D call TRBD1 (6 bases). The V end lost 6 bases, the J end lost 4 bases, and 15 bases lay between the germline ends. The germline CDR1 and CDR2 sequences are MDHEN and SYDVKM. The CDR3 extends over 14 amino acids. The CDR3 bases are TGTGCCAGCAGCGAGGACAGAAACTCCTATGGCTACACCTTC. This translates into CASSEDRNSYGYTF.

This clone was picked up one time. CDR3 bases: TGTGCCAGCGGGGAGACTAGCGTCGGTCTGGGCGAGCAGTACTTC. This translates into CASGETSVGLGEQYF. The chain recombines TRBV6-6 with TRBJ2-7, with 8 bases matching TRBD2. Germline values: CDR1 MNHNY, CDR2 SVGAGI (reference sequence). With 8 bases clipped from V and 6 bases from J, the junction kept 15 bases outside the gene matches. The CDR3 totals 15 residues.

The chain is built from TRBV7-8 and TRBJ2-7, with D possibly TRBD2 on 6 matching bases. V lost 5 bases, J lost 7 bases, and 15 bases lay in between. Germline loops: CDR1 SGHVS, CDR2 FQNEAQ. The CDR3 has 13 amino acids. The CDR3 reads CASSPGGSLEQYF. The CDR3 DNA reads as TGTGCCAGCAGCCCCGGGGGTTCCCTAGAGCAGTACTTC.

The V gene is TRBV20-1, the J gene TRBJ2-7; unclear D gene. The V end lost 3 bases, the J end lost 5 bases, and 8 bases lay between the germline ends. Germline V gene lookup returns CDR1 DFQATT and CDR2 SNEGSKA (reference sequence). The CDR3 runs 11 residues. The CDR3 loop reads CSASGTNEQYF. The DNA of the CDR3 is TGCAGTGCTAGCGGCACTAACGAGCAGTACTTC.

V usage is TRBV2 and J usage is TRBJ2-3; no reliable D call. The CDR3 contains 13 residues. V lost 7 bases and J 2 bases, leaving 10 bases between the germline ends. Germline V gene sequence: CDR1 SNHLY, CDR2 FYNNEI. In DNA form, the CDR3 reads TGTGCCAGCAATATAGTGCCCACAGATACGCAGTATTTT. It specifies CASNIVPTDTQYF.

J is TRBJ2-1 and V is TRBV6-6; 8 nucleotides agree with TRBD1. The CDR3 sequence is 15 residues long. V shed 7 bases and J 9 bases; nucleotides not matched to a gene: 14. CDR1 and CDR2 from the germline V gene are MNHNY and SVGAGI (reference sequence). Here the CDR3 DNA reads TGTGCCAGCACCCCACTCGGACAGGGTACTGGTGAGCAGTTCTTC. It translates to CASTPLGQGTGEQFF.

The gene calls are TRBV18 and TRBJ2-7, with 9 nucleotides matching TRBD1. The V segment lost 1 base and the J segment 4 bases; nucleotides outside the gene matches: 5. The CDR3 consists of 15 residues. CDR1 is KGHSH, CDR2 LQKENI, per germline. CDR3 sequence (DNA): TGTGCCAGCTCACCACAGGAGACAGGGGGATACGAGCAGTACTTC. Protein product: CASSPQETGGYEQYF.

With respect to this clone: Distinct nucleotide sequences in the sample also encode this CDR3. This chain links TRBV19 with TRBJ1-5; 8 nucleotides line up with TRBD1. This CDR3 region has 14 residues. V was pared by 7 bases and J by 5 bases, with 7 bases of the junction left unmatched. Germline loops: CDR1 LNHDA, CDR2 SQIVND (reference sequence). DNA for the CDR3: TGTGCCAGTACGCCGGGACAGGCCGATCAGCCCCAGCATTTT. This translates into CASTPGQADQPQHF.

This chain joins TRBV6-6 and TRBJ2-7; D perhaps matches TRBD2 (5 bases). Trimming took 4 bases from V and 0 from J, leaving 10 bases between them. Germline CDR1 and CDR2: MNHNY and SVGAGI (reference sequence). This CDR3 contains 14 residues. The CDR3: CASSSERPSYEQYF. CDR3 sequence (DNA): TGTGCCAGCAGTTCAGAGCGGCCCTCCTACGAGCAGTACTTC.

This clone has just one count. The rearrangement joins TRBV2 to TRBJ1-5; possibly TRBD1 for D (6 bases). Germline CDR1 SNHLY, CDR2 FYNNEI. The CDR3 loop spans 14 amino acids. Trimming stripped 5 bases from V and 3 bases from J, with 11 bases between. CDR3 amino acids: CASSKGDLNQPQHF. CDR3 nucleotides: TGTGCCAGCAGTAAGGGGGACCTCAATCAGCCCCAGCATTTT.

The J gene is TRBJ1-4, the V gene TRBV18, with D perhaps matching TRBD1 (5 bases). Germline CDR1 reads KGHSH; CDR2 reads LQKENI. The CDR3 loop spans 15 amino acids. The V end lost 1 base, the J end lost 7 bases, and 13 bases lay between the germline ends. The CDR3 DNA reads TGTGCCAGCTCACCACGGACCCCAAGGGGTGAAAAACTGTTTTTT. Translating gives CASSPRTPRGEKLFF.